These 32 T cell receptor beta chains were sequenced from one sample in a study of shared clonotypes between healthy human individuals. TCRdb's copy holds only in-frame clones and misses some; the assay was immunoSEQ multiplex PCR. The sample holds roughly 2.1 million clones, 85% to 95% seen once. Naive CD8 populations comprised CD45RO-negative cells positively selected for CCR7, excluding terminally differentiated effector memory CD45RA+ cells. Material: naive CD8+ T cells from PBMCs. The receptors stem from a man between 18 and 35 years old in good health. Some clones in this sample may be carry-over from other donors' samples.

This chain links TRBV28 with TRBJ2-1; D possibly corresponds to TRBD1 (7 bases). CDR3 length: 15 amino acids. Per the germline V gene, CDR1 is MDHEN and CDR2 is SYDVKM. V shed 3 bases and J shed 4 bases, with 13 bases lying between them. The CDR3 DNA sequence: TGTGCCAGCAGTTTTCTCCAGGGGGGATACAATGAGCAGTTCTTC. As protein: CASSFLQGGYNEQFF.

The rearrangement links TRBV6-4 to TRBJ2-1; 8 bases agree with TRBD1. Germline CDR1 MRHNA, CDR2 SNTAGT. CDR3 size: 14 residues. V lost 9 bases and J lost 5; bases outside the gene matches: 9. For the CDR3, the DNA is TGTGCCAGTTCGGACAGGGTAGGTGACAATGAGCAGTTCTTC. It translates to CASSDRVGDNEQFF.

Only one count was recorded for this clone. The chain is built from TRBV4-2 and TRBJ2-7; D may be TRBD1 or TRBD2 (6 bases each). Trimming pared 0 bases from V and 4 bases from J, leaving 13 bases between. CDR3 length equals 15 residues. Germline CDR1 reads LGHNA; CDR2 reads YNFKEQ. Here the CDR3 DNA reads TGTGCCAGCAGCCAAGAACCGGGGGCGCAGTACGAGCAGTACTTC. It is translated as CASSQEPGAQYEQYF.

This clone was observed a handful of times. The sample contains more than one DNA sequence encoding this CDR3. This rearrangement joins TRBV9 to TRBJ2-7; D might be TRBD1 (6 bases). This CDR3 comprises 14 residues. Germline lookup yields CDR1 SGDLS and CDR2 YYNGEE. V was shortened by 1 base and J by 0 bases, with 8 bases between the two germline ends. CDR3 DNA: TGTGCCAGCAGCGTAACAGGGAGCTCCTACGAGCAGTACTTC. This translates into CASSVTGSSYEQYF.

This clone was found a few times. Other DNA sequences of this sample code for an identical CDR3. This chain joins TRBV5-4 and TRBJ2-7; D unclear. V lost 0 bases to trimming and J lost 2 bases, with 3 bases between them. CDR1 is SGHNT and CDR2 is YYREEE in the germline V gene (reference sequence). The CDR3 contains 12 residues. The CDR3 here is CASSLAPYEQYF. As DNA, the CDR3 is TGTGCCAGCAGCTTGGCCCCCTACGAGCAGTACTTC.

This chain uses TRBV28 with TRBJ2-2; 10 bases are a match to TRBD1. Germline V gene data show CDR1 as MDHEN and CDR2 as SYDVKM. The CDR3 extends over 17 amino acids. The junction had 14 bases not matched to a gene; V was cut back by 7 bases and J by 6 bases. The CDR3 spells CASTYAGTGVRAGELFF. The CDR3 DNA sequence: TGTGCCAGCACCTATGCCGGGACAGGGGTGCGAGCCGGGGAGCTGTTTTTT. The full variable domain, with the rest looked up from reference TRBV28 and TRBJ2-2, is DVKVTQSSRYLVKRTGEKVFLECVQDMDHENMFWYRQDPGLGLRLIYFSYDVKMKEKGDIPEGYSVSREKKERFSLILESASTNQTSMYLCASTYAGTGVRAGELFFGEGSRLTVL.

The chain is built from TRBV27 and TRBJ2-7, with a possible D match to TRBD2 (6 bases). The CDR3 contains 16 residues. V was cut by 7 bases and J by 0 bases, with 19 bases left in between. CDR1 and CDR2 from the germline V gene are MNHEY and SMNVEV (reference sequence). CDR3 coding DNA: TGTGCCAGCACCCCTTGGGCGGGGTCGAGCTCCTACGAGCAGTACTTC. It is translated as CASTPWAGSSSYEQYF.

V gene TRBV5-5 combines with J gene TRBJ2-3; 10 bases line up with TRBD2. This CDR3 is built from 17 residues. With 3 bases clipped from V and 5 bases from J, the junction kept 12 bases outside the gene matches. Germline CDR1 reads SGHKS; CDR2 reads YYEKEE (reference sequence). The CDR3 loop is CASSWTGGLAGVDTQYF. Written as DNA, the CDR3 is TGTGCCAGCAGCTGGACTGGAGGGCTAGCGGGAGTAGATACGCAGTATTTT.

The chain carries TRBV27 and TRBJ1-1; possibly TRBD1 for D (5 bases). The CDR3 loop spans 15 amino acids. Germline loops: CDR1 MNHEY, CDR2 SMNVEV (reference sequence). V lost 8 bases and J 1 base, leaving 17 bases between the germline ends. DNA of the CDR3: TGTGCCAGCTTCGGAGGGCAGGGTGCGAACACTGAAGCTTTCTTT. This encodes CASFGGQGANTEAFF.

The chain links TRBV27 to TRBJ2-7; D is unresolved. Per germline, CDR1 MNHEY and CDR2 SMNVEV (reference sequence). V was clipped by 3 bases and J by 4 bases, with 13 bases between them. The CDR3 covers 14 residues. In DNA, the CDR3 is TGTGCCAGCAGTTTCGGGCTCCGAGGTTACGAGCAGTACTTC. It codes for CASSFGLRGYEQYF.

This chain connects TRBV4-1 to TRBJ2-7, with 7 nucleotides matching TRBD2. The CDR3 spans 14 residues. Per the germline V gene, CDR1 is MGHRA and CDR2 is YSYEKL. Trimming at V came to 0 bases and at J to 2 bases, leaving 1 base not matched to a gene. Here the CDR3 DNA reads TGCGCCAGCAGCCAAGAGGGGACTACCTACGAGCAGTACTTC. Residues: CASSQEGTTYEQYF.

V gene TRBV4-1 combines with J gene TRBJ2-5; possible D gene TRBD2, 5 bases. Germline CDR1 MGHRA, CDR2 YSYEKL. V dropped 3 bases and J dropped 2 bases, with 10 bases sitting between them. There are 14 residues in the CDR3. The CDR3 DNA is TGCGCCAGCAGCCAGAACGGGGTTCAAGAGACCCAGTACTTC. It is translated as CASSQNGVQETQYF.

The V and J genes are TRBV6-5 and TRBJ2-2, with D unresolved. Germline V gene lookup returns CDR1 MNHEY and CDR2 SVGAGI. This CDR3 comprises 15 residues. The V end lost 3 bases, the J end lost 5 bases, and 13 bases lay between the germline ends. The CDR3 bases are TGTGCCAGCAGTTATGGTAGATCGGGTACCGGGGAGCTGTTTTTT. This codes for CASSYGRSGTGELFF.

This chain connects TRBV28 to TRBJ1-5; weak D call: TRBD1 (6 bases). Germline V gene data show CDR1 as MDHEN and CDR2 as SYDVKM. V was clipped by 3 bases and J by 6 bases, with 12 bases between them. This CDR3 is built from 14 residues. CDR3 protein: CASSLDSRIQPQHF. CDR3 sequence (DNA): TGTGCCAGCAGTTTGGACAGTCGCATTCAGCCCCAGCATTTT.

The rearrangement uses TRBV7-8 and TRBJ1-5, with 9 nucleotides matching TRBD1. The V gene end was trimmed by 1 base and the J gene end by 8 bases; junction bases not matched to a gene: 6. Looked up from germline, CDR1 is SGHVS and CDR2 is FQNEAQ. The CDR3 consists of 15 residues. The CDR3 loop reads CASSLDRGPGEPQHF. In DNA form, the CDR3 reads TGTGCCAGCAGCTTAGACAGGGGGCCTGGGGAGCCCCAGCATTTT. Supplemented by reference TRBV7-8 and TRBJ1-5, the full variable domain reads GAGVSQSPRYKVAKRGQDVALRCDPISGHVSLFWYQQALGQGPEFLTYFQNEAQLDKSGLPSDRFFAERPEGSVSTLKIQRTQQEDSAVYLCASSLDRGPGEPQHFGDGTRLSIL.

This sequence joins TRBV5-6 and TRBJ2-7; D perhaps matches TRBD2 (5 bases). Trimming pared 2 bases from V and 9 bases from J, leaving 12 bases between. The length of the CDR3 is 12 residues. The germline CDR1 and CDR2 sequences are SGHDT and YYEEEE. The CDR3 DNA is TGTGCCAGCAGCTTCTTCCAAGCGGTGCAGTACTTC. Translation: CASSFFQAVQYF.

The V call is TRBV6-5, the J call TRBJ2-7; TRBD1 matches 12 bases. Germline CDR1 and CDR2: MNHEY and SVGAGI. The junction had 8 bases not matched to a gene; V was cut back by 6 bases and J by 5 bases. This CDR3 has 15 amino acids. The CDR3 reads CASRPDGTGGNEQYF. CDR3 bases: TGTGCCAGCAGGCCCGATGGGACAGGGGGCAACGAGCAGTACTTC.

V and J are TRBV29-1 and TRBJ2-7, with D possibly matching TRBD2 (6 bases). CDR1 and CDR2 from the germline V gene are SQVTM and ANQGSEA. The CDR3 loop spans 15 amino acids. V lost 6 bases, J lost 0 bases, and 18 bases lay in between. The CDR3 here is CSVTSRRESSYEQYF. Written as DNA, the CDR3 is TGCAGCGTCACCTCCCGGCGGGAAAGCTCCTACGAGCAGTACTTC.

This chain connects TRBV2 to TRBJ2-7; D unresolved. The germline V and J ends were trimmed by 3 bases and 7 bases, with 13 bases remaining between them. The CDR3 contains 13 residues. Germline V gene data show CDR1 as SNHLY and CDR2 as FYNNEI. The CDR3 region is CASSEDPVWEQYF. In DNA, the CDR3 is TGTGCCAGCAGTGAGGACCCGGTCTGGGAGCAGTACTTC.

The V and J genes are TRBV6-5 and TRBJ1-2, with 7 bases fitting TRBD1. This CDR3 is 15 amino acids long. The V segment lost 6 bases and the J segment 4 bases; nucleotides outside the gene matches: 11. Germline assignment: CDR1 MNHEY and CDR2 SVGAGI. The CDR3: CASSTGQNLPYGYTF. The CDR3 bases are TGTGCCAGCAGCACGGGACAGAACTTGCCCTATGGCTACACCTTC.

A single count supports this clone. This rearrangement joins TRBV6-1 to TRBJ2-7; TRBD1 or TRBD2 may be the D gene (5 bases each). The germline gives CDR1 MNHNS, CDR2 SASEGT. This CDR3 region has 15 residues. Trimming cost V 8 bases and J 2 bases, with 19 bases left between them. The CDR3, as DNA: TGTGCCAGCGGGGCTGGGACGTACGAAACCTACGAGCAGTACTTC. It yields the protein CASGAGTYETYEQYF.

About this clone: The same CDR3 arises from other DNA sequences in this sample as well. The CDR3 sequence is CASSPGTSTTEAFF. In DNA form, the CDR3 reads TGTGCCAGTAGTCCAGGGACATCGACCACTGAAGCTTTCTTT. The chain has TRBV19 and TRBJ1-1, with D possibly matching TRBD1 (6 bases). The CDR3 has 14 amino acids. In germline, CDR1 is LNHDA, CDR2 SQIVND (reference sequence). The V end was cut by 5 bases, the J end by 4 bases, with 14 bases between.

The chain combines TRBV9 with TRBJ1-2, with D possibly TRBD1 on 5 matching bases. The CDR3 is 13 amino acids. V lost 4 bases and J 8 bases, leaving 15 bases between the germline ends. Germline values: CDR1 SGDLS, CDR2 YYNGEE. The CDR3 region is CASSTGTETGYTF. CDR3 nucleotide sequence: TGTGCCAGCAGCACGGGGACTGAGACAGGCTACACCTTC.

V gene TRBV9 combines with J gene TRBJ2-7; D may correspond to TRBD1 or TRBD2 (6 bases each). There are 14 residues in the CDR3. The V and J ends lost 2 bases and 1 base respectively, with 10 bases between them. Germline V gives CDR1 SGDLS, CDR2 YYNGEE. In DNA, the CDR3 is TGTGCCAGCAGCGTTAGGGGGGTATCCTACGAGCAGTACTTC. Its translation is CASSVRGVSYEQYF. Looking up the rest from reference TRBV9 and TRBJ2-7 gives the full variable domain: DSGVTQTPKHLITATGQRVTLRCSPRSGDLSVYWYQQSLDQGLQFLIQYYNGEERAKGNILERFSAQQFPDLHSELNLSSLELGDSALYFCASSVRGVSYEQYFGPGTRLTVT.

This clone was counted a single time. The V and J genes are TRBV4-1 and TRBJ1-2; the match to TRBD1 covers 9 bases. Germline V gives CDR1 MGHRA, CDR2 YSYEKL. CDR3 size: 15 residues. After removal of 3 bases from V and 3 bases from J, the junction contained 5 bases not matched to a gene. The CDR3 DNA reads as TGCGCCAGCAGCCACACAGGGGGCCAACACTATGGCTACACCTTC. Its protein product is CASSHTGGQHYGYTF.

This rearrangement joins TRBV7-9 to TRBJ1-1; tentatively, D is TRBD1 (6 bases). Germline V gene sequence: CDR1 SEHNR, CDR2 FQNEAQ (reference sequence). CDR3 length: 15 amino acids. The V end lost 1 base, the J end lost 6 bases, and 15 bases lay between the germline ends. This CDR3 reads CASSLVLGASSEAFF. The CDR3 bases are TGTGCCAGCAGCTTAGTGTTGGGGGCGTCGTCTGAAGCTTTCTTT.

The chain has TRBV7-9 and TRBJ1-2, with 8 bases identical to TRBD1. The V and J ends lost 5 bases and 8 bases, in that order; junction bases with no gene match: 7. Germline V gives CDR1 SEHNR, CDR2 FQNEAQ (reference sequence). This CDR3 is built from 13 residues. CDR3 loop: CASSVSGQEGYTF. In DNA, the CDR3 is TGTGCCAGCAGCGTATCGGGACAGGAGGGCTACACCTTC.

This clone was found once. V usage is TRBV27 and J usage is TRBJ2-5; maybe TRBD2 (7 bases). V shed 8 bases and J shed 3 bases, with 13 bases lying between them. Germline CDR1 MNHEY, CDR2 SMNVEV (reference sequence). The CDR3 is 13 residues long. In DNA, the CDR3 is TGTGCCAGCGGGCGAGGGGGGGAAGAGACCCAGTACTTC. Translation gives CASGRGGEETQYF.

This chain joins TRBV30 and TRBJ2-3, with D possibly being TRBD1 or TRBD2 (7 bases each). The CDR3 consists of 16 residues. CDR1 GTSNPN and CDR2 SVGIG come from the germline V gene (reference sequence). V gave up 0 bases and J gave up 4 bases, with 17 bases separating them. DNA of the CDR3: TGTGCCTGGAGTGTGTGGCTAGGGAGGGGGCCAGATACGCAGTATTTT. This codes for CAWSVWLGRGPDTQYF.

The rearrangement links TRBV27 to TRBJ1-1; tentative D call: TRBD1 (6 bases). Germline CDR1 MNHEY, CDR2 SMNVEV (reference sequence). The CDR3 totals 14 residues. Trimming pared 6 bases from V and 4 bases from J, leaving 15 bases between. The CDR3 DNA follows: TGTGCCAGCAGCTCACTACACAGGGCCACTGAAGCTTTCTTT. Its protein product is CASSSLHRATEAFF.

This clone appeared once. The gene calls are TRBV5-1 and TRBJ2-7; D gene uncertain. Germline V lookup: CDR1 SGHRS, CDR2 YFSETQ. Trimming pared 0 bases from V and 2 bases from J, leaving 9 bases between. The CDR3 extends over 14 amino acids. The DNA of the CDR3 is TGCGCCAGCAGCTTGGAGGGCAGAGCCTACGAGCAGTACTTC. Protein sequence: CASSLEGRAYEQYF.

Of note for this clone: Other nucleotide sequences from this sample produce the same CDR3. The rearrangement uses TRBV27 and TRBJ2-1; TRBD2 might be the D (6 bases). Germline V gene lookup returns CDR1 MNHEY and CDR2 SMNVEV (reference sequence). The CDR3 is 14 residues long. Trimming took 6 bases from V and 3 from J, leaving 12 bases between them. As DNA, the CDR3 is TGTGCCAGCAGCCCGGGACTGAGCTACAATGAGCAGTTCTTC. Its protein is CASSPGLSYNEQFF.